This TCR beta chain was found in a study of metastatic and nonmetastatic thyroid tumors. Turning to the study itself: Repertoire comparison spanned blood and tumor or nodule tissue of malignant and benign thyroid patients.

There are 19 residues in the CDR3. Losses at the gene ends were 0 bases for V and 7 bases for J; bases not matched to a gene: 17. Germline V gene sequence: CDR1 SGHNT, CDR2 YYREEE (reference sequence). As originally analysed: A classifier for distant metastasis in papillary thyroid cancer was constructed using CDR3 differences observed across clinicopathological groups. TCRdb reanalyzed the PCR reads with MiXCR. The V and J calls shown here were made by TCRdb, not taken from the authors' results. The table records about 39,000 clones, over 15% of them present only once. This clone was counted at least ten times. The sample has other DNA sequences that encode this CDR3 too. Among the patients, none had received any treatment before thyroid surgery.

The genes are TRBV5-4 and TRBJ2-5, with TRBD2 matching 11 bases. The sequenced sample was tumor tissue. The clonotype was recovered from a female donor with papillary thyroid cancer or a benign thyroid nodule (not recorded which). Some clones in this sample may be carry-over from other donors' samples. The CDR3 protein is CASSLVVAGGSVPVRTQYF. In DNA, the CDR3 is TGTGCCAGCAGCTTGGTGGTAGCGGGAGGGTCGGTGCCCGTTAGGACCCAGTACTTC.